This T cell receptor beta chain appears in the sequencing data of a study of T cells in women clearing cervical HPV infection. Study-level background: Cases: HPV16-related CIN3 or worse on histology, a couple of invasive cancers. Study-level findings and limits: Timing of associations relative to infection is unclear; T-cell subsets were not isolated. Cases and controls were distinguished at AUC 0.83 by richness and V genes.

MY09/MY11 PCR detected cervical HPV DNA; dot-blot assigned genotypes. About this clone itself: Its antigen is unknown. The read finishes 3 residues shy of the CDR3 end, and the germline J gene is used to complete it.

Some clones are missing from TCRdb's copy, which holds only in-frame ones; the method was immunoSEQ multiplex PCR. The listing contains under 30,000 clones. The V end lost 1 base, the J end lost 2 bases, and 8 bases lay between the germline ends. Per germline, CDR1 SGHDN and CDR2 FVKESK. The CDR3 is 14 residues long. The sample consisted of blood buffy coat. This receptor was taken from a woman between 18 and 75 years old with a cervical HPV16 infection that either progressed to CIN3+ or cleared (not recorded which). The rearrangement joins TRBV14 to TRBJ1-2, with D unclear. The covered CDR3 bases are TGTGCCAGCAGCCAAGCCAACAGAAACTATGGC. It specifies CASSQANRNYG. The whole CDR3 is CASSQANRNYGYTF. Looking up the rest from reference TRBV14 and TRBJ1-2 gives the full variable domain: EAGVTQFPSHSVIEKGQTVTLRCDPISGHDNLYWYRRVMGKEIKFLLHFVKESKQDESGMPNNRFLAERTGGTYSTLKVQPAELEDSGVYFCASSQANRNYGYTFGSGTRLTVV.